The entry below gives a single TCR beta chain sequence along with its context. Its specificity is unknown. This specimen belongs to a study of graft-versus-host responses after intestinal transplantation. Whole-study context: Multivisceral, liver-intestinal, or isolated intestinal transplants were given to recipients.

Overall study results and limits: Levels of circulating GvH clones at their peak were associated with early post-transplant HvG declines. Allograft clonal ratios (graft-versus-host to host-versus-graft) were high in patients who had graft-donor T cell macrochimerism.

Sequencing was performed with immunoSEQ multiplex PCR; in TCRdb, only in-frame clones are kept and a portion is missing. The sample lists 100,000 or so clones; 80% to 95% were seen once. CDR1 is SGHRS, CDR2 YFSETQ, per germline. CDR3 length: 15 residues. V lost 9 bases, J lost 0 bases, and 18 bases lay in between. The material sequenced was unstimulated CD8+ T cells sorted from spleen or lymph node cells, taken before transplant. The chain uses TRBV5-1 and TRBJ1-1; D is uncertain. The TCR sequence derives from a human donor who was the organ donor for an intestinal transplant. CDR3 region: CATQWAGTLNTEAFF. CDR3 sequence (DNA): TGCGCCACCCAATGGGCGGGAACCTTGAACACTGAAGCTTTCTTT.